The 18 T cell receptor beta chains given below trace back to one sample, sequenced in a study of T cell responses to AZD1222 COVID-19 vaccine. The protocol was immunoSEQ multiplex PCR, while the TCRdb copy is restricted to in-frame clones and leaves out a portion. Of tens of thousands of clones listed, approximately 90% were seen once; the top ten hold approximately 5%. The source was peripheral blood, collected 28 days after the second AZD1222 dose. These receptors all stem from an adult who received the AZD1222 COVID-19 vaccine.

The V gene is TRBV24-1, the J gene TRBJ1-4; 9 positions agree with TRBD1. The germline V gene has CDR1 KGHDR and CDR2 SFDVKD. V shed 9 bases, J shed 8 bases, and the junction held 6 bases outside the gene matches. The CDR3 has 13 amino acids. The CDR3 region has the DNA TGTGCCACCGGGGACAGGGTTGGAGAAAAACTGTTTTTT. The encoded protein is CATGDRVGEKLFF.

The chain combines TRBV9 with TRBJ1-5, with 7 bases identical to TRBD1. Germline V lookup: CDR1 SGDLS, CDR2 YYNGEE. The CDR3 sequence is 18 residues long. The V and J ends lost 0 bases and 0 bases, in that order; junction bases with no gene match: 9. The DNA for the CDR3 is TGTGCCAGCAGCGTAGAAACAGGGGCTAAGGGTAGCAATCAGCCCCAGCATTTT. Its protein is CASSVETGAKGSNQPQHF.

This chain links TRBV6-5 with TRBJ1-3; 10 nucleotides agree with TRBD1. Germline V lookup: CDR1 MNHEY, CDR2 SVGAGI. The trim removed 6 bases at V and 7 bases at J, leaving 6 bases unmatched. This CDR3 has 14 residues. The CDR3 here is CASSWTGGDNTIYF. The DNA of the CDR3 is TGTGCCAGCAGCTGGACAGGGGGTGACAACACCATATATTTT.

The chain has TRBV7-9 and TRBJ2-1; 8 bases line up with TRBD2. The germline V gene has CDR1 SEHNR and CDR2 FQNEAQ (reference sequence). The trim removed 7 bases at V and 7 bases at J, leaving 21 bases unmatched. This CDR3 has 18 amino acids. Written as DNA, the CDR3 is TGTGCCAGCACCACTTACGGAATCGGGGGGGCCTTGAGAAATGAGCAGTTCTTC. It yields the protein CASTTYGIGGALRNEQFF.

CDR3 residues: CASSRRGTGGPSPLHF. As DNA, the CDR3 is TGTGCCAGCAGTCGCCGAGGGACAGGGGGCCCTTCACCCCTCCACTTT. The gene calls are TRBV27 and TRBJ1-6; 12 bases agree with TRBD1. V lost 5 bases and J lost 9; bases outside the gene matches: 8. Germline CDR1 MNHEY, CDR2 SMNVEV (reference sequence). This CDR3 is 16 amino acids long.

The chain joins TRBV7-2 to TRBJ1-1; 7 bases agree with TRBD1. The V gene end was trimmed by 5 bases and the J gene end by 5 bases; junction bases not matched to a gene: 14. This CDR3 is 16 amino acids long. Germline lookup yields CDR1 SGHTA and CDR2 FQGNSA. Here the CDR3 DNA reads TGTGCCAGCAGCACGCACAACAGGGGAGGGAAAACTGAAGCTTTCTTT. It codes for CASSTHNRGGKTEAFF.

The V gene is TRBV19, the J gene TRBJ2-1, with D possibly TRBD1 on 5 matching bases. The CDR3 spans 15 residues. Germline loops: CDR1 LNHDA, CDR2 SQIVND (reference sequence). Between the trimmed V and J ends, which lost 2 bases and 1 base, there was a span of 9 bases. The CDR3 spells CASSIRYRSYNEQFF. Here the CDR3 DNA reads TGTGCCAGTAGTATAAGGTACAGGTCCTACAATGAGCAGTTCTTC. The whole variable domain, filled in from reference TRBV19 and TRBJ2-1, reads DGGITQSPKYLFRKEGQNVTLSCEQNLNHDAMYWYRQDPGQGLRLIYYSQIVNDFQKGDIAEGYSVSREKKESFPLTVTSAQKNPTAFYLCASSIRYRSYNEQFFGPGTRLTVL.

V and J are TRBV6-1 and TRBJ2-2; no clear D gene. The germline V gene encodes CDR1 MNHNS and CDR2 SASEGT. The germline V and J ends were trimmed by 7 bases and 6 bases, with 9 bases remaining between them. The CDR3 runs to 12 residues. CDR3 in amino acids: CASTAYPGELFF. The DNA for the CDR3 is TGTGCCAGCACTGCGTACCCCGGGGAGCTGTTTTTT.

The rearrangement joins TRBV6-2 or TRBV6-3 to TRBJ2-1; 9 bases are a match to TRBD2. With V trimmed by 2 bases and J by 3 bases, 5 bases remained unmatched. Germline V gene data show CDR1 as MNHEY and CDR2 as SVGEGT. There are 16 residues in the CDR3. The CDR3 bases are TGTGCCAGCAGTTACGGGACTAGCCCTCGCTACAATGAGCAGTTCTTC. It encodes CASSYGTSPRYNEQFF.

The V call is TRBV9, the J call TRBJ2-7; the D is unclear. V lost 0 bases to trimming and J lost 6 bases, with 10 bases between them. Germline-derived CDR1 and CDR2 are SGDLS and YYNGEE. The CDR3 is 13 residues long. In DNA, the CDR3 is TGTGCCAGCAGCGTAGTGGGTGCCGGCGAGCAGTACTTC. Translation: CASSVVGAGEQYF.

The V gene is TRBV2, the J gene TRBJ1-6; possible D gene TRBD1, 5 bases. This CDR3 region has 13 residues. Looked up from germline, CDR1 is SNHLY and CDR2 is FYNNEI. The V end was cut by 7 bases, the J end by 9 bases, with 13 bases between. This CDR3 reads CASIGEGLSPLHF. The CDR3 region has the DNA TGTGCCAGCATTGGGGAGGGACTTTCACCCCTCCACTTT.

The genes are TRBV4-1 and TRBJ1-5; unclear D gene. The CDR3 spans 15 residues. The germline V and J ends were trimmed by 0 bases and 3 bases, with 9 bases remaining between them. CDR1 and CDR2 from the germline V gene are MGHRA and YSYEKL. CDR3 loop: CASSQDGVPNQPQHF. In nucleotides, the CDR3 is TGCGCCAGCAGCCAAGATGGGGTCCCCAATCAGCCCCAGCATTTT.

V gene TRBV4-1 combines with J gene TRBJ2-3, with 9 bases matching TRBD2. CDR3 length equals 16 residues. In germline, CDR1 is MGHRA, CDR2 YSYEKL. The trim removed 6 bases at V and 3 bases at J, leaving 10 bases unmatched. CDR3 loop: CASRQTLSGRTDTQYF. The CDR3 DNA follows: TGCGCCAGCAGACAAACACTAAGCGGGAGGACAGATACGCAGTATTTT.

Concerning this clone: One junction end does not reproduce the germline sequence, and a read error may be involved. This CDR3 reads CASSYTAATGYHF. The DNA for the CDR3 is TGTGCCAGCAGTTATACAGCGGCGACGGGTTACCACTTC. This rearrangement joins TRBV6-2 or TRBV6-3 to TRBJ2-7, with D perhaps TRBD2 (5 bases). The germline gives CDR1 MNHEY, CDR2 SVGEGT. This CDR3 has 13 residues.

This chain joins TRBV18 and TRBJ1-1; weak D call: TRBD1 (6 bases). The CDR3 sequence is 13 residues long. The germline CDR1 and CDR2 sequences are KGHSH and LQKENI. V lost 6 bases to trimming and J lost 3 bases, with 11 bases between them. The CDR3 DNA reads TGTGCCAGCTCCTTGAACAGGGACACTGAAGCTTTCTTT. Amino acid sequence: CASSLNRDTEAFF.

The CDR3 region is CASSPSTQSSYEQYF. CDR3 coding DNA: TGTGCCAGCAGCCCCTCGACTCAGAGCTCCTACGAGCAGTACTTC. This sequence joins TRBV7-8 and TRBJ2-7; D remains unclear. This CDR3 comprises 15 residues. Germline-derived CDR1 and CDR2 are SGHVS and FQNEAQ. The V gene lost 5 bases and the J gene lost 0 bases, with 14 bases spanning the gap.

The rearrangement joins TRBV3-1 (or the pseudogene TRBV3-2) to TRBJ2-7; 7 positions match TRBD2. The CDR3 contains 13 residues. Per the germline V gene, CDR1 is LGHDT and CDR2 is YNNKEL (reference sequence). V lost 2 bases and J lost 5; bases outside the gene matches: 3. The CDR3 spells CASSQWGGDEQYF. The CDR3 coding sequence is TGTGCCAGCAGCCAATGGGGGGGGGACGAGCAGTACTTC.

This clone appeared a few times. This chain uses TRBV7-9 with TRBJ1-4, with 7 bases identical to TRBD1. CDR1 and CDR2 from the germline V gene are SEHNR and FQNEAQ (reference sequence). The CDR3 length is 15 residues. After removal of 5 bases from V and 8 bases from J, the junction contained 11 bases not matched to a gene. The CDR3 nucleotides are TGTGCCAGCAGCCCCCGGGCAGGGGGGATAGAAAAACTGTTTTTT. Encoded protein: CASSPRAGGIEKLFF.